These 2 T cell receptor beta chains came from one sample sequenced in a study of cytomegalovirus exposure and HLA in healthy donors. Use of 60 Vbeta and 13 Jbeta primers characterized the PCR. The assay was immunoSEQ multiplex PCR, and TCRdb's table has in-frame clones only and misses some. The sample holds about 140,000 clones; almost 85% are singletons and the top ten take 1.9%. Material for sequencing was PBMCs. The receptors originated from a woman between 40 and 50 years old in good health and CMV-seronegative.

V and J are TRBV4-1 and TRBJ2-1; 7 bases match TRBD2. After removal of 1 base from V and 5 bases from J, the junction contained 8 bases not matched to a gene. Looked up from germline, CDR1 is MGHRA and CDR2 is YSYEKL. This CDR3 has 16 residues. CDR3 region: CASSQGRTRGDNEQFF. The CDR3 DNA reads TGCGCCAGCAGCCAAGGTAGGACCCGGGGGGACAATGAGCAGTTCTTC.

The V and J genes are TRBV4-3 and TRBJ1-1; weak D call: TRBD1 (6 bases). The V end was cut by 1 base, the J end by 3 bases, with 15 bases between. The CDR3 has 16 residues. Germline assignment: CDR1 LGHNA and CDR2 YSLEER. CDR3 DNA sequence: TGCGCCAGCAGCCAAGTTCCCTGGGGGCGCGACACTGAAGCTTTCTTT. Translating it yields CASSQVPWGRDTEAFF.